This paragraph covers one TCR beta chain sequence. Its antigen is not identified. Germline CDR1 and CDR2: SGHRS and YFSETQ. CDR3 length: 18 residues. 5'RACE template switching built TCR beta cDNA with unique molecular identifiers. TCRdb re-called the 5' RACE reads, yielding one record per CDR3 amino acid sequence without DNA. Listed are roughly 280,000 distinct CDR3 sequences; approximately 0.41% falls within the top ten. The data originate from a study of T cells expressing NK-cell markers. Background on the study: Within the sequenced cohort of eight donors, seven exhibited HCMV seropositivity and one was seronegative.

General study results and limits: HCMV specificity of the expanded NKG2C+ T cell clones was not established.

This sequence was found in a man aged 18-30 years in good health. The chain uses TRBV5-1 and TRBJ2-1; TCRdb's D call, TRBD2, is unchecked because there is no DNA. What was sequenced was blood T cells: a sorted CD56 or NKG2C T cell subset, CD4+ or CD8+ T cells, or bulk PBMC T cells (not recorded which). The chain's CDR3 is CASSSRDTGLAGDNEQFF. The whole variable domain, remainder taken from reference TRBV5-1 and TRBJ2-1, is KAGVTQTPRYLIKTRGQQVTLSCSPISGHRSVSWYQQTPGQGLQFLFEYFSETQRNKGNFPGRFSGRQFSNSRSEMNVSTLELGDSALYLCASSSRDTGLAGDNEQFFGPGTRLTVL.